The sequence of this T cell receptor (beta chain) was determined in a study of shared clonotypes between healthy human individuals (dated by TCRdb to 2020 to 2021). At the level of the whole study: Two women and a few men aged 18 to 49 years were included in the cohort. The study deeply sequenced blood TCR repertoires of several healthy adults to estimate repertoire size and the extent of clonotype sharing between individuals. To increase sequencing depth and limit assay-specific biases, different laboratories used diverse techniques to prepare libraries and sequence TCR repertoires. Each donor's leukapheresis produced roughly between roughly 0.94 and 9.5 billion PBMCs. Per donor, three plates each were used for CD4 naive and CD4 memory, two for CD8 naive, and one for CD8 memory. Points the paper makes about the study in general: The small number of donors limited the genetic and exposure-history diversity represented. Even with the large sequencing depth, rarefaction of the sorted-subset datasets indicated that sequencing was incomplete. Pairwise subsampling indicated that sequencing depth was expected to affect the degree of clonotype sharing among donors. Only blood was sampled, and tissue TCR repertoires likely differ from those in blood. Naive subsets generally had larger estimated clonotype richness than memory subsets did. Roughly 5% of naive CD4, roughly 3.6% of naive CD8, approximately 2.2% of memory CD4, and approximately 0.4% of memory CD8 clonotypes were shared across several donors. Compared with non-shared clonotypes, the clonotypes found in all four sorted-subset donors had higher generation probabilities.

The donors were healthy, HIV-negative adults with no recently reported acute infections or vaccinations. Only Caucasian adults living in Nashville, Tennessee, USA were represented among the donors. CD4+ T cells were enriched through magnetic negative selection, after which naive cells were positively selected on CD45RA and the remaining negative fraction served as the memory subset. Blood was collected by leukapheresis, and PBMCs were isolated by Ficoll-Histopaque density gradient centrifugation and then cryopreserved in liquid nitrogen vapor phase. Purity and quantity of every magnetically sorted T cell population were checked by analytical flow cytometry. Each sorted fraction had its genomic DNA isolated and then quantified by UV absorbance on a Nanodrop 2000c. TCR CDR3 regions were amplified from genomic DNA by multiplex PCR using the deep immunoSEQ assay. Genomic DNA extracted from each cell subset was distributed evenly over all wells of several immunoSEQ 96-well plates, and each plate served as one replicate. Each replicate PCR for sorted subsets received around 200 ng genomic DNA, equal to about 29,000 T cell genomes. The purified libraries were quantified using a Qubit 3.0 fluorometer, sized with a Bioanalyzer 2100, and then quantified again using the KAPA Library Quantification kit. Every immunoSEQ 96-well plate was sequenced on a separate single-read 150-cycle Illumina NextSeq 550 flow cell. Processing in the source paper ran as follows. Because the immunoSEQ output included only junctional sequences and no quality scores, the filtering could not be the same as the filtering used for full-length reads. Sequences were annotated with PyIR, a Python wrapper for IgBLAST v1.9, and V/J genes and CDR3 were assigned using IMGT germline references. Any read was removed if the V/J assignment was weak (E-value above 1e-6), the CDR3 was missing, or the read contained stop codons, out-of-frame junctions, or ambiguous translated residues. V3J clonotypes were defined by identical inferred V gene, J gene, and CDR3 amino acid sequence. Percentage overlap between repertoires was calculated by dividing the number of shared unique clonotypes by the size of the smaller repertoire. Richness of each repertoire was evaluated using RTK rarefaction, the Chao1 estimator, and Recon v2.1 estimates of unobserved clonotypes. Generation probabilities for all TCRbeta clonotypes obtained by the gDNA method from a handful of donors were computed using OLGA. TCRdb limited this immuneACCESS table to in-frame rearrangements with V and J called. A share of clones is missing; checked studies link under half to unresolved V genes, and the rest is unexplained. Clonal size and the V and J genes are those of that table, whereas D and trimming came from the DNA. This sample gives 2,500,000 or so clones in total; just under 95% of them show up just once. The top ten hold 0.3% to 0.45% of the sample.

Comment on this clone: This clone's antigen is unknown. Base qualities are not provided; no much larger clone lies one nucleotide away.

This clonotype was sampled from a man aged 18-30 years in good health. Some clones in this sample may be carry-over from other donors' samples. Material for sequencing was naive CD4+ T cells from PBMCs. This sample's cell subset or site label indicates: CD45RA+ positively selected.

The sequenced DNA: TGCGCCAGCAGCTTGGCCCTAGACGGGCCCCGTGAGCAGTTCTTC. The resulting protein is CASSLALDGPREQFF. Recombination joined TRBV5-1 with TRBJ2-1; the D gene identity is not certain. From the germline V gene, CDR1 is SGHRS and CDR2 is YFSETQ. The CDR3 spans 15 residues, from the cysteine through the phenylalanine. Of the read, only the CDR3 DNA is kept; its 45 bases are in frame from base 1. V is clipped by 0 bases and J by 9 bases, and the sequence between their germline boundaries is 16 bases long.